These 3 T cell receptor beta chains were sequenced from one sample in a study of STAT5B mutations in CD4+ large granular lymphocyte leukemia. The table came from immunoSEQ multiplex PCR; TCRdb's copy has only in-frame clones and leaves some out. The sample carries roughly 48,000 clones, about three quarters recorded once. Material: CD4+ T cells from blood buffy coats. All receptors come from a human donor in good health.

The genes are TRBV7-2 and TRBJ2-4; D gene uncertain. The CDR3 length is 12 residues. V lost 5 bases and J lost 2, with 4 bases in between. Germline V gene lookup returns CDR1 SGHTA and CDR2 FQGNSA. The CDR3 bases are TGTGCCAGCAGCCTGTCCAAAAACATTCAGTACTTC. This codes for CASSLSKNIQYF.

This clone was detected once. The DNA of the CDR3 is TGTGCCAGCAGCTTAAGCGACAGCAACAATGAGCAGTTCTTC. This gives the protein CASSLSDSNNEQFF. The genes are TRBV7-2 and TRBJ2-1; the D gene is possibly TRBD1 (5 bases). The V end lost 2 bases, the J end lost 5 bases, and 10 bases lay between the germline ends. Per germline, CDR1 SGHTA and CDR2 FQGNSA. The CDR3 is 14 residues long.

The chain links TRBV18 to TRBJ2-2, with D possibly matching TRBD2 (5 bases). This CDR3 is built from 15 residues. CDR1 is KGHSH and CDR2 is LQKENI in the germline V gene. Trimming cost V 5 bases and J 1 base, with 11 bases left between them. The DNA of the CDR3 is TGTGCCAGCTCAGCCAGGACTTGGAACACCGGGGAGCTGTTTTTT. Translating gives CASSARTWNTGELFF.